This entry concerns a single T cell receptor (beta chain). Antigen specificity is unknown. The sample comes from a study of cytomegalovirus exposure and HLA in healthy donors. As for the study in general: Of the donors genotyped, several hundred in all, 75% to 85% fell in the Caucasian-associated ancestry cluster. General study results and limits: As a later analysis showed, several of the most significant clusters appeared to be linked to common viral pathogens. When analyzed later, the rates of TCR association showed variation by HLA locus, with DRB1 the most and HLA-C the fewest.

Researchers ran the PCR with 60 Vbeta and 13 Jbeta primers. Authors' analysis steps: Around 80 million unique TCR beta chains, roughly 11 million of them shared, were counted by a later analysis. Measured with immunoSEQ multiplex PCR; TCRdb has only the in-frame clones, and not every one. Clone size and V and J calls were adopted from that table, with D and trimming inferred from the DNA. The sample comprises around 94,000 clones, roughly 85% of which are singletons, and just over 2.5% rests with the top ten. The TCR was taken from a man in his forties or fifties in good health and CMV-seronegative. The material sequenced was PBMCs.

CDR3 nucleotides: TGTGCCACTCGCCGGACAGTCTCGAACACTGAAGCTTTCTTT. This sequence encodes CATRRTVSNTEAFF. This sequence joins TRBV30 and TRBJ1-1; possibly TRBD1 for D (6 bases). There are 14 residues in the CDR3. Germline V CDR1 and CDR2: GTSNPN, SVGIG (reference sequence). Trimming pared 8 bases from V and 1 base from J, leaving 17 bases between.